This T cell receptor (beta chain) is from a study of CD8+ T cells in alopecia areata. The sequencing template was cDNA reverse transcribed from extracted RNA. Measured with immunoSEQ multiplex PCR; TCRdb has only the in-frame clones, and not every one. This sample has about 190,000 clones, with 45% to 65% found just once. This clone was detected a few times. The germline V gene encodes CDR1 SGHVS and CDR2 FQNEAQ. Trimming shortened V by 4 bases and J by 6 bases, and 25 bases separated the two germline ends. The CDR3 runs to 17 residues. Treatment in this sample: oral pan-JAK inhibitor, 5-10 mg twice daily.

The chain links TRBV7-8 to TRBJ2-7, with D perhaps TRBD1 (6 bases). The sequencing used CD4+ T cells sorted from blood, collected at week 4, from a patient treated with tofacitinib. The source of this sequence is a human donor with alopecia areata. The CDR3 sequence is CASSSQGGYPSLLEQYF. CDR3 bases: TGTGCCAGCAGCTCACAAGGGGGTTACCCTAGTCTGCTCGAGCAGTACTTC.